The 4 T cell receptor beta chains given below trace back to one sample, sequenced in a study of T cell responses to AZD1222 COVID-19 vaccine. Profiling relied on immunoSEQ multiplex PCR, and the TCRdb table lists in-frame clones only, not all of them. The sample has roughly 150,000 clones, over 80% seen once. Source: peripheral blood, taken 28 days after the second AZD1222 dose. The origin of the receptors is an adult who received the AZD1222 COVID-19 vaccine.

The DNA for the CDR3 is TGCGCCAGCAGCTTAACAGGGGTGAACACCATATATTTT. Residues: CASSLTGVNTIYF. The chain uses TRBV5-1 and TRBJ1-3; 7 bases are a match to TRBD1. Losses at the gene ends were 2 bases for V and 7 bases for J; bases not matched to a gene: 3. This CDR3 is built from 13 residues. Looked up from germline, CDR1 is SGHRS and CDR2 is YFSETQ.

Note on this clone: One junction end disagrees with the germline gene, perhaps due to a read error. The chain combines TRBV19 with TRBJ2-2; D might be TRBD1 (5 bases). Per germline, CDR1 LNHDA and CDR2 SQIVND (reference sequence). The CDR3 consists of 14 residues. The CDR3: CASRIDRYTGELFF. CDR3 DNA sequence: TGTGCCAGTAGGATAGACAGATACACCGGGGAGCTGTTTTTT.

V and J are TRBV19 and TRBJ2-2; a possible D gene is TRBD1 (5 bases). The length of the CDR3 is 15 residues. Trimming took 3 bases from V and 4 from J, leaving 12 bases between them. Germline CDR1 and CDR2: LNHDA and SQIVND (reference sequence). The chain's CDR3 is CASSMGFGATGELFF. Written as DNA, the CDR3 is TGTGCCAGTAGTATGGGCTTTGGGGCCACCGGGGAGCTGTTTTTT.

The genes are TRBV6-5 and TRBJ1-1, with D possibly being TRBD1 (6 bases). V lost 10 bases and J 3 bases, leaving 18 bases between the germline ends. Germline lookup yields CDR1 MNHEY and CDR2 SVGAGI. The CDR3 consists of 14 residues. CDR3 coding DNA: TGTGCCACCTCCTCAGGGACAAGACACACTGAAGCTTTCTTT. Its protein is CATSSGTRHTEAFF.